This T cell receptor (beta chain) emerged from a study of T cell repertoires in cytomegalovirus infection. About the research overall: CMV infection and matching HLA type were both indicated by public TCR beta signatures.

TCRdb itself ran the reads through MiXCR, one entry per CDR3 protein. The sample records 650,000 to 900,000 distinct CDR3 sequences, 25% to 30% being singletons. Trimming took 4 bases from V and 9 from J; bases not matched to a gene: 14. CDR1 is SGHTA, CDR2 FQGNSA, per germline. The CDR3 covers 15 residues. This clonotype was observed a handful of times. Antigen specificity is unknown. Source: cultured CD8+ T cells from PBMCs, taken from culture after CMV antigen stimulation. The sequence was obtained from a human donor in good health (CMV status not recorded). Some clones in this sample may be carry-over from other donors' samples. V gene TRBV7-2 combines with J gene TRBJ2-7, with 8 positions matching TRBD1. CDR3 sequence: CASSSSSLTGVGQYF. Here the CDR3 DNA reads TGTGCCAGCAGCTCTTCTTCCTTGACAGGGGTGGGGCAGTACTTC.